The 22 T cell receptor beta chains below come from one sample, sequenced in a study of CD8 T cells in ankylosing spondylitis. One entry per CDR3 protein results from TCRdb running MiXCR on the 5' RACE reads. The sample has 250,000 or so distinct CDR3 sequences; roughly a tenth are singletons. Material for sequencing was blood, either unsorted or a sorted T cell fraction (not recorded which). These receptors came from a male donor with ankylosing spondylitis or in good health (not recorded which).

In regard to this clonotype: With a much larger clone just one base away, this may be a read error. The rearrangement joins TRBV10-3 to TRBJ2-7; 7 bases line up with TRBD2. V dropped 6 bases and J dropped 0; count of bases not matched to a gene: 14. CDR1 and CDR2 from the germline V gene are ENHRY and SYGVKD. This CDR3 has 17 amino acids. The CDR3 here is CAISERPSGGFSYEQYF. The CDR3 nucleotides are TGTGCCATCAGCGAACGACCCTCGGGAGGCTTCTCCTACGAGCAGTACTTC.

This clonotype has ten or more counts. This chain connects TRBV20-1 to TRBJ2-1; 10 bases are shared with TRBD2. Germline V CDR1 and CDR2: DFQATT, SNEGSKA (reference sequence). The CDR3 is 15 amino acids. V dropped 0 bases and J dropped 7; count of bases not matched to a gene: 6. The CDR3 bases are TGCAGTGCTAGAGATATAGCGGGGGGCAGGAATGAGCAGTTCTTC. This codes for CSARDIAGGRNEQFF.

This clonotype has a handful of counts. The chain employs TRBV5-1 and TRBJ1-1; D gene unclear. The CDR3 has 15 residues. In germline, CDR1 is SGHRS, CDR2 YFSETQ. Trimming took 4 bases from V and 1 from J, leaving 14 bases between them. Here the CDR3 DNA reads TGCGCCAGCAGCCCGAGAATGGACGGGAACACTGAAGCTTTCTTT. It translates to CASSPRMDGNTEAFF.

This clonotype was recorded at least ten times. The chain uses TRBV29-1 and TRBJ2-1, with 8 bases that match TRBD1. Per the germline V gene, CDR1 is SQVTM and CDR2 is ANQGSEA. The CDR3 runs 13 residues. With V trimmed by 7 bases and J by 5 bases, 7 bases remained unmatched. CDR3 in amino acids: CSAQDRADNEQFF. CDR3 in DNA: TGCAGCGCTCAGGACAGGGCAGACAATGAGCAGTTCTTC.

This clonotype was counted ten times or more. The rearrangement uses TRBV9 and TRBJ2-1, with D possibly TRBD1 on 6 matching bases. V was clipped by 4 bases and J by 1 base, with 18 bases between them. There are 17 residues in the CDR3. From germline, CDR1 is SGDLS and CDR2 YYNGEE. CDR3 DNA: TGTGCCAGCAGCCACCCCCAGGGGCCAATTTCCTACAATGAGCAGTTCTTC. Its protein product is CASSHPQGPISYNEQFF.

The sample holds a few counts of this clonotype. The chain couples TRBV19 to TRBJ2-4; 7 nucleotides line up with TRBD1. Germline-derived CDR1 and CDR2 are LNHDA and SQIVND (reference sequence). This CDR3 region has 13 residues. The CDR3 DNA sequence: TGTGCGATACAGGGGACCCAAAGGGTCATTCAGTACTTC. The encoded protein is CAIQGTQRVIQYF.

This chain uses TRBV5-6 with TRBJ1-1; the D is unclear. V lost 5 bases and J lost 1, with 6 bases in between. The CDR3 spans 12 residues. Germline V CDR1 and CDR2: SGHDT, YYEEEE. CDR3 region: CASRKQNTEAFF. CDR3 in DNA: TGTGCCAGCAGGAAACAGAACACTGAAGCTTTCTTT.

This clonotype has a count of ten or more. This rearrangement joins TRBV5-1 to TRBJ1-1; D might be TRBD1 (6 bases). Germline V gene lookup returns CDR1 SGHRS and CDR2 YFSETQ. V was cut by 0 bases and J by 8 bases, with 17 bases left in between. CDR3 length equals 15 residues. The CDR3 region has the DNA TGCGCCAGCAGCTTGGAGGCCGGGGGCACTACGGAAGCTTTCTTT. Translating it yields CASSLEAGGTTEAFF.

This clonotype was seen at least ten times. The chain couples TRBV7-6 to TRBJ2-2; no definite D call. V lost 3 bases and J lost 6, with 8 bases in between. The CDR3 spans 13 residues. The germline gives CDR1 SGHVS, CDR2 FNYEAQ. The CDR3 coding sequence is TGTGCCAGCAGCTTCCGCAGTGCCGGGGAGCTGTTTTTT. It specifies CASSFRSAGELFF.

This clonotype was seen repeatedly, ten times or more. This sequence joins TRBV5-5 and TRBJ2-5; no firm D call. From germline, CDR1 is SGHKS and CDR2 YYEKEE (reference sequence). Trimming took off 0 bases at V and 2 bases at J, with 17 bases between the two ends. The CDR3 spans 17 residues. The CDR3 spells CASSLGRAGNAQETQYF. The CDR3, as DNA: TGTGCCAGCAGCTTGGGACGAGCCGGCAACGCTCAAGAGACCCAGTACTTC.

This clonotype was picked up many times. This chain uses TRBV10-3 with TRBJ2-3; 8 bases map to TRBD2. Germline V gene sequence: CDR1 ENHRY, CDR2 SYGVKD. The CDR3 length is 15 residues. J lost 2 bases, V lost 3 bases, and 4 bases had no gene match. The CDR3 sequence is CAISDLAGNTDTQYF. The DNA for the CDR3 is TGTGCCATCAGTGATTTAGCGGGGAACACAGATACGCAGTATTTT.

This clonotype was counted at least ten times. Here the CDR3 reads CASSFVRAGDQPQHF. CDR3 coding DNA: TGTGCCAGCAGTTTCGTCAGGGCAGGTGATCAGCCCCAGCATTTT. The chain recombines TRBV28 with TRBJ1-5; a possible D gene is TRBD1 (5 bases). V lost 3 bases and J 5 bases, leaving 14 bases between the germline ends. The CDR3 covers 15 residues. Germline loops: CDR1 MDHEN, CDR2 SYDVKM.

The V and J genes are TRBV6-5 and TRBJ2-3, with D tentatively TRBD1 (6 bases). Germline lookup yields CDR1 MNHEY and CDR2 SVGAGI. V was clipped by 0 bases and J by 3 bases, with 13 bases between them. This CDR3 is built from 16 residues. CDR3 amino acids: CASSYSRGSGTDTQYF. The CDR3 DNA sequence: TGTGCCAGCAGTTACTCGAGGGGGTCGGGAACAGATACGCAGTATTTT.

This clonotype appeared a single time. The J gene is TRBJ2-3, the V gene TRBV6-5; no definite D call. Trimming pared 7 bases from V and 4 bases from J, leaving 6 bases between. Germline CDR1 is MNHEY and CDR2 is SVGAGI. The CDR3 is made up of 11 amino acids. The CDR3 DNA is TGTGCCAGCAAGGATCCAGATACGCAGTATTTT. Its translation is CASKDPDTQYF.

In this sample, this clonotype turned up a few times. The chain has TRBV9 and TRBJ2-3, with D uncertain. V dropped 7 bases and J dropped 0 bases, with 9 bases sitting between them. This CDR3 spans 13 amino acids. CDR1 SGDLS and CDR2 YYNGEE come from the germline V gene. CDR3 nucleotides: TGTGCCAGCGGGCCTTGGAGCACAGATACGCAGTATTTT. Encoded protein: CASGPWSTDTQYF.

There are many counts of this clonotype. The gene calls are TRBV7-9 and TRBJ1-1, with 8 nucleotides matching TRBD1. The length of the CDR3 is 14 residues. The ends lost 5 bases at V and 1 base at J; junction bases unmatched: 3. Per germline, CDR1 SEHNR and CDR2 FQNEAQ (reference sequence). This CDR3 is CASSPTGENTEAFF. CDR3 bases: TGTGCCAGCAGCCCGACAGGGGAGAACACTGAAGCTTTCTTT.

Many counts were recorded for this clonotype. The chain is built from TRBV29-1 and TRBJ2-1; D may be TRBD1 (5 bases). The CDR3 totals 13 residues. Trimming cost V 3 bases and J 9 bases, with 15 bases left between them. The germline CDR1 and CDR2 sequences are SQVTM and ANQGSEA. CDR3 region: CSVETARAGEQFF. The DNA of the CDR3 is TGCAGCGTTGAGACAGCCCGGGCTGGTGAGCAGTTCTTC.

This clonotype occurred once. This chain uses TRBV3-1 with TRBJ2-1, with TRBD2 identical over 8 bases. Germline V gives CDR1 LGHDT, CDR2 YNNKEL (reference sequence). The CDR3 contains 17 residues. Unmatched junction bases numbered 7, after V lost 1 base and J lost 2 bases. The DNA of the CDR3 is TGTGCCAGCAGCCAAGGGGATTGGCGGGGGGCCTACAATGAGCAGTTCTTC. Translation gives CASSQGDWRGAYNEQFF.

The table lists this clonotype with many counts. As DNA, the CDR3 is TGTGCCAGCAGCTTAGGCCCTTCGACAGGGGGAGGGAAAAAACTGTTTTTT. It is translated as CASSLGPSTGGGKKLFF. The chain couples TRBV7-2 to TRBJ1-4; TRBD1 aligns across 9 bases. Germline V gene sequence: CDR1 SGHTA, CDR2 FQGNSA. This CDR3 region has 17 residues. Trimming cost V 1 base and J 9 bases; bases outside gene matches: 12.

This clonotype was counted many times. The chain joins TRBV5-1 to TRBJ2-3; D is uncertain. V lost 4 bases and J 0 bases, leaving 12 bases between the germline ends. Germline V gene lookup returns CDR1 SGHRS and CDR2 YFSETQ. The CDR3 spans 15 residues. Here the CDR3 reads CASSHGVQSTDTQYF. The CDR3, as DNA: TGCGCCAGCAGCCACGGCGTACAGAGCACAGATACGCAGTATTTT.

This clonotype has a count of ten or more. CDR3 in amino acids: CATSLSWGEVQQNIQYF. The CDR3 nucleotides are TGTGCCACCAGCTTGTCGTGGGGGGAGGTACAACAAAACATTCAGTACTTC. The chain links TRBV15 to TRBJ2-4, with D possibly being TRBD2 (6 bases). V lost 5 bases, J lost 5 bases, and 22 bases lay in between. The CDR3 length is 17 residues. Germline lookup yields CDR1 LNHNV and CDR2 YYDKDF (reference sequence).

This clonotype was detected ten times or more. The genes are TRBV5-1 and TRBJ2-5; D remains ambiguous. Germline-derived CDR1 and CDR2 are SGHRS and YFSETQ. The V end lost 0 bases, the J end lost 4 bases, and 13 bases lay between the germline ends. CDR3 size: 15 residues. The chain's CDR3 is CASSLDTGRAETQYF. CDR3 coding DNA: TGCGCCAGCAGCTTGGATACGGGTCGGGCAGAGACCCAGTACTTC.